What follows are 11 T cell receptor beta chains derived from one specimen sequenced in a study of response to subunit inactivated influenza vaccine. TCRdb re-derived calls from the RT-PCR reads in MiXCR, one entry per CDR3 protein. The table has 490,000 or so distinct CDR3 sequences, 6.5% to 8% seen once. The sequencing used PBMCs from blood, collected approximately 25 months after vaccination. The receptors derive from a man between 45 and 75 years old who received an inactivated influenza vaccine.

This clonotype was counted ten times or more. This chain uses TRBV30 with TRBJ2-1, with 7 bases identical to TRBD2. This CDR3 comprises 12 residues. CDR1 and CDR2 (germline): GTSNPN, SVGIG (reference sequence). The V segment lost 4 bases and the J segment 7 bases; nucleotides outside the gene matches: 4. CDR3 in amino acids: CAWKGRENEQFF. The DNA of the CDR3 is TGTGCCTGGAAAGGGAGGGAGAATGAGCAGTTCTTC.

V usage is TRBV4-3 and J usage is TRBJ2-7, with D hard to call. The CDR3 runs to 16 residues. The ends were cut back, 1 base at V and 1 base at J, with 14 bases in the middle. Germline CDR1 LGHNA, CDR2 YSLEER. The CDR3 nucleotides are TGCGCCAGCAGCCAAGTATTGTACGATCTATCCTACGAGCAGTACTTC. It encodes CASSQVLYDLSYEQYF.

The rearrangement links TRBV5-4 to TRBJ2-3, with 10 bases identical to TRBD2. The J segment lost 3 bases and the V segment lost 5 bases, leaving 6 bases of the junction unmatched. Germline V gene lookup returns CDR1 SGHNT and CDR2 YYREEE (reference sequence). This CDR3 is built from 15 residues. The CDR3 nucleotides read TGTGCCAGCAGAACAGCGGGGGGGCCGACAGATACGCAGTATTTT. Protein sequence: CASRTAGGPTDTQYF.

This clonotype was counted a few times. This sequence joins TRBV4-2 and TRBJ2-6, with D possibly being TRBD1 or TRBD2 (5 bases each). CDR1 and CDR2 (germline): LGHNA, YNFKEQ. The CDR3 sequence is 17 residues long. V was clipped by 4 bases and J by 2 bases, with 15 bases between them. The CDR3 protein is CASSRGTDSPGANVLTF. CDR3 DNA: TGTGCCAGCAGCCGTGGGACGGACTCTCCTGGGGCCAACGTCCTGACTTTC.

A few counts support this clonotype. This chain joins TRBV12-3 or TRBV12-4 and TRBJ1-2; maybe TRBD1 (5 bases). V lost 4 bases, J lost 8 bases, and 17 bases lay in between. The CDR3 is 14 amino acids. CDR3 sequence reads: CASSSAMRGIGYTF. The CDR3, as DNA: TGTGCCAGCAGTTCGGCTATGAGGGGTATCGGCTACACCTTC.

The genes are TRBV10-3 and TRBJ2-2, with TRBD1 matching 8 bases. Germline loops: CDR1 ENHRY, CDR2 SYGVKD. The CDR3 totals 14 residues. J lost 4 bases, V lost 4 bases, and 2 bases had no gene match. CDR3 nucleotides: TGTGCCATCAGTGCAGGGGGCAGCACCGGGGAGCTGTTTTTT. It translates to CAISAGGSTGELFF.

In its sample, this clonotype was seen a few times. The V gene is TRBV20-1, the J gene TRBJ2-1; 11 nucleotides align to TRBD2. With 1 base clipped from V and 1 base from J, the junction kept 3 bases outside the gene matches. CDR1 and CDR2 from the germline V gene are DFQATT and SNEGSKA (reference sequence). The length of the CDR3 is 16 residues. Here the CDR3 DNA reads TGCAGTGCTAGAGTTACTAGCGGGAGTTCCTACAATGAGCAGTTCTTC. Amino acids: CSARVTSGSSYNEQFF.

This clonotype was counted a few times. The chain combines TRBV6-5 with TRBJ2-3; 7 nucleotides align to TRBD2. Trimming removed 2 bases from V and 5 bases from J; junction bases left unmatched: 10. Germline loops: CDR1 MNHEY, CDR2 SVGAGI. The CDR3 loop spans 16 amino acids. CDR3 DNA: TGTGCCAGCAGTTACCGGGGGGAGGGCCGCGGAGATACGCAGTATTTT. Amino acid sequence: CASSYRGEGRGDTQYF.

There are many counts of this clonotype. The CDR3 nucleotides read TGTGCCAGCAGCCCTAGGGCGACCCAATTCTACAATGAGCAGTTCTTC. It is translated as CASSPRATQFYNEQFF. V is TRBV5-5 and J is TRBJ2-1, with D unclear. The CDR3 covers 16 residues. CDR1 and CDR2 (germline): SGHKS, YYEKEE (reference sequence). V shed 4 bases and J shed 3 bases, with 17 bases lying between them.

The table lists this clonotype with a few counts. This chain uses TRBV2 with TRBJ2-7; a possible D gene is TRBD1 (6 bases). Between the trimmed V and J ends, which lost 3 bases and 4 bases, there was a span of 10 bases. In germline, CDR1 is SNHLY, CDR2 FYNNEI. The CDR3 covers 13 residues. CDR3 loop: CASSEDSVYEQYF. Written as DNA, the CDR3 is TGTGCCAGCAGTGAGGACAGCGTGTACGAGCAGTACTTC.

This clonotype was seen a few times. CDR3 amino acids: CASSYSRTPDYEQYF. DNA for the CDR3: TGTGCCAGCAGTTACTCGCGGACACCCGACTACGAGCAGTACTTC. The V gene is TRBV6-2 or TRBV6-3, the J gene TRBJ2-7; maybe TRBD1 (5 bases). The CDR3 loop spans 15 amino acids. Germline CDR1 reads MNHEY; CDR2 reads SVGEGT. Trimming stripped 0 bases from V and 3 bases from J, with 12 bases between.